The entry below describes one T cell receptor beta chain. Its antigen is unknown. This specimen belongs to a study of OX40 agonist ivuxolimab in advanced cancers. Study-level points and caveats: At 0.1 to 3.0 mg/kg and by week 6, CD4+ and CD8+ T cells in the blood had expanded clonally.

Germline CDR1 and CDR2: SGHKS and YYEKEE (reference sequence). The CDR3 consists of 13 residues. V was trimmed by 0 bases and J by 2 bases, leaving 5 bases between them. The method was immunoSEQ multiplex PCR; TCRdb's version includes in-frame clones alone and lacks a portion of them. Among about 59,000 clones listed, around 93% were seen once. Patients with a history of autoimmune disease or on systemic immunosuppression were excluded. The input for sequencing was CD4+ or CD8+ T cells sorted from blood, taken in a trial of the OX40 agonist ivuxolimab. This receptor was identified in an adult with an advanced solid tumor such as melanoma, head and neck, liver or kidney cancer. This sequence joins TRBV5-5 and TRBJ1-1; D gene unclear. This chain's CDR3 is CASSLGFNTEAFF. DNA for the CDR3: TGTGCCAGCAGCTTGGGGTTTAACACTGAAGCTTTCTTT. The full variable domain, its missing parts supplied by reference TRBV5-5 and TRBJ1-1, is DAGVTQSPTHLIKTRGQQVTLRCSPISGHKSVSWYQQVLGQGPQFIFQYYEKEERGRGNFPDRFSARQFPNYSSELNVNALLLGDSALYLCASSLGFNTEAFFGQGTRLTVV.